These 30 T cell receptor beta chains originate from one sample sequenced in a study of technical replicates of blood from several donors. The assay was immunoSEQ multiplex PCR, and TCRdb's table has in-frame clones only and misses some. The sample comprises 80,000 to 85,000 clones, about 91% of which are singletons, and roughly 0.41% rests with the top ten. The sequenced material came from T cells isolated from PBMCs. The receptor set was obtained from a human donor in good health.

The rearrangement uses TRBV9 and TRBJ2-7; 7 bases are shared with TRBD1. CDR1 is SGDLS and CDR2 is YYNGEE in the germline V gene. V lost 4 bases and J lost 3; bases outside the gene matches: 10. The CDR3 has 15 residues. The DNA of the CDR3 is TGTGCCAGCAGCCCCTGGACAGGACGTCACTACGAGCAGTACTTC. This codes for CASSPWTGRHYEQYF.

This clone was counted only a few times. The identical CDR3 is also encoded by other nucleotide sequences in the sample. This sequence joins TRBV29-1 and TRBJ1-1; D ambiguous. Germline CDR1 SQVTM, CDR2 ANQGSEA. V lost 1 base, J lost 4 bases, and 7 bases lay in between. The CDR3 sequence is 12 residues long. The CDR3, as DNA: TGCAGCGTTGAAGGGGCTGGCACTGAAGCTTTCTTT. Translation: CSVEGAGTEAFF.

This clone was seen only once. The rearrangement joins TRBV7-2 to TRBJ2-7; D is possibly TRBD1 (5 bases). Per the germline V gene, CDR1 is SGHTA and CDR2 is FQGNSA. V shed 6 bases and J shed 2 bases, with 17 bases lying between them. The CDR3 consists of 15 residues. For the CDR3, the DNA is TGTGCCAGCAGACCAACAGGAGCCCCCGCCTACGAGCAGTACTTC. Its protein product is CASRPTGAPAYEQYF.

This rearrangement joins TRBV5-1 to TRBJ1-1; TRBD1 is a possible D gene (6 bases). Between the trimmed V and J ends, which lost 1 base and 4 bases, there was a span of 11 bases. Germline CDR1 is SGHRS and CDR2 is YFSETQ. The length of the CDR3 is 14 residues. CDR3: CASSLSGTSTEAFF. The CDR3 nucleotides are TGCGCCAGCAGCTTGTCTGGGACAAGCACTGAAGCTTTCTTT. Full variable domain (outside the CDR3, taken from reference TRBV5-1 and TRBJ1-1): KAGVTQTPRYLIKTRGQQVTLSCSPISGHRSVSWYQQTPGQGLQFLFEYFSETQRNKGNFPGRFSGRQFSNSRSEMNVSTLELGDSALYLCASSLSGTSTEAFFGQGTRLTVV.

This clone turned up a few times. The chain combines TRBV5-6 with TRBJ2-3, with D perhaps matching TRBD1 (6 bases). The V and J ends lost 1 base and 2 bases respectively, with 17 bases between them. This CDR3 is 17 amino acids long. Germline-derived CDR1 and CDR2 are SGHDT and YYEEEE. CDR3 sequence reads: CASSLRGDTSFTDTQYF. The DNA of the CDR3 is TGTGCCAGCAGCTTGCGAGGGGACACGTCCTTCACAGATACGCAGTATTTT.

The chain couples TRBV11-2 to TRBJ1-4; unclear D gene. The V end lost 1 base, the J end lost 8 bases, and 11 bases lay between the germline ends. This CDR3 is 14 amino acids long. Germline V gene sequence: CDR1 SGHAT, CDR2 FQNNGV. The DNA for the CDR3 is TGTGCCAGCAGCTTAGGCCAGTTCTTCGAAAAACTGTTTTTT. Translated, it gives CASSLGQFFEKLFF.

The V gene is TRBV6-6, the J gene TRBJ2-5, with D perhaps TRBD1 (6 bases). From germline, CDR1 is MNHNY and CDR2 SVGAGI (reference sequence). With 6 bases removed from V and 4 bases from J, the gap between germline ends came to 12 bases. The CDR3 is 13 amino acids. CDR3 DNA sequence: TGTGCCAGCAGCCCTTTAGGGGGAGAGACCCAGTACTTC. Its translation: CASSPLGGETQYF.

This clone was seen a single time. This chain uses TRBV10-3 with TRBJ2-7, with 7 bases identical to TRBD1. This CDR3 spans 12 amino acids. Germline-derived CDR1 and CDR2 are ENHRY and SYGVKD. With 5 bases clipped from V and 6 bases from J, the junction kept 4 bases outside the gene matches. CDR3 sequence reads: CAISTDRAEQYF. For the CDR3, the DNA is TGTGCCATCAGTACCGACAGGGCCGAGCAGTACTTC.

This chain connects TRBV28 to TRBJ2-3; 9 bases fit TRBD2. The CDR3 is made up of 16 amino acids. Germline CDR1 reads MDHEN; CDR2 reads SYDVKM. V trimming: 4 bases; J trimming: 2 bases; junction bases outside the gene matches: 7. This chain's CDR3 is CASSWSAGGVTDTQYF. The CDR3 DNA reads as TGTGCCAGCAGTTGGTCGGCGGGAGGGGTCACAGATACGCAGTATTTT.

The V gene is TRBV5-6, the J gene TRBJ2-5; 11 positions match TRBD2. CDR1 is SGHDT, CDR2 YYEEEE, per germline. With 1 base clipped from V and 4 bases from J, the junction kept 12 bases outside the gene matches. The length of the CDR3 is 18 residues. CDR3 residues: CASSLPIGLAGGRETQYF. DNA of the CDR3: TGTGCCAGCAGCTTGCCAATTGGGCTAGCGGGAGGTAGAGAGACCCAGTACTTC.

The genes are TRBV5-6 and TRBJ1-2; a possible D gene is TRBD1 (5 bases). The CDR3 has 13 residues. Trimming took 5 bases from V and 2 from J, leaving 10 bases between them. Germline-derived CDR1 and CDR2 are SGHDT and YYEEEE. The CDR3 DNA follows: TGTGCCAGCAGAAACGACAGAAACTATGGCTACACCTTC. This codes for CASRNDRNYGYTF.

The rearrangement joins TRBV29-1 to TRBJ1-4; D remains unclear. From germline, CDR1 is SQVTM and CDR2 ANQGSEA. CDR3 length: 14 amino acids. The V end was cut by 4 bases, the J end by 5 bases, with 14 bases between. CDR3: CSVGPQDGNEKLFF. CDR3 in DNA: TGCAGCGTTGGGCCACAAGACGGGAATGAAAAACTGTTTTTT.

This rearrangement joins TRBV30 to TRBJ2-7, with a possible D match to TRBD2 (7 bases). The CDR3 is 15 amino acids. CDR1 is GTSNPN, CDR2 SVGIG, per germline (reference sequence). V gave up 1 base and J gave up 3 bases, with 16 bases separating them. This chain's CDR3 is CAWSAGGGAHYEQYF. CDR3 sequence (DNA): TGTGCCTGGAGTGCAGGAGGGGGGGCCCACTACGAGCAGTACTTC.

The chain combines TRBV6-5 with TRBJ1-1, with TRBD1 identical over 9 bases. CDR1 MNHEY and CDR2 SVGAGI come from the germline V gene. The CDR3 contains 14 residues. The J segment lost 5 bases and the V segment lost 6 bases, leaving 7 bases of the junction unmatched. DNA of the CDR3: TGTGCCAGCAGCCGGGACAGGGTCAGAACTGAAGCTTTCTTT. Encoded protein: CASSRDRVRTEAFF.

The rearrangement uses TRBV9 and TRBJ2-7; 8 bases agree with TRBD1. CDR3 size: 13 residues. Germline V gene sequence: CDR1 SGDLS, CDR2 YYNGEE. J was trimmed by 3 bases and V by 7 bases; bases with no gene match: 6. CDR3 DNA: TGTGCCAGCGCCCCGGGACAGGACTACGAGCAGTACTTC. Protein: CASAPGQDYEQYF. Together with reference TRBV9 and TRBJ2-7, the CDR3 gives the full variable domain: DSGVTQTPKHLITATGQRVTLRCSPRSGDLSVYWYQQSLDQGLQFLIQYYNGEERAKGNILERFSAQQFPDLHSELNLSSLELGDSALYFCASAPGQDYEQYFGPGTRLTVT.

This clone was observed a single time. The chain has TRBV29-1 and TRBJ2-3; D may be TRBD1 (6 bases). V was trimmed by 4 bases and J by 5 bases, leaving 10 bases between them. The CDR3 loop spans 12 amino acids. CDR1 is SQVTM and CDR2 is ANQGSEA in the germline V gene. CDR3 DNA sequence: TGCAGCGTTGCTGGGGGCAGAGATACGCAGTATTTT. This translates into CSVAGGRDTQYF.

V and J are TRBV4-2 and TRBJ2-1; the D is unclear. This CDR3 spans 15 amino acids. V lost 4 bases, J lost 6 bases, and 16 bases lay in between. CDR1 and CDR2 from the germline V gene are LGHNA and YNFKEQ. The CDR3 DNA sequence: TGTGCCAGCAGCCCAGCCTCCCGGGTAGGCAATGAGCAGTTCTTC. It yields the protein CASSPASRVGNEQFF.

The chain combines TRBV2 with TRBJ1-1, with 10 bases that match TRBD1. The V gene end was trimmed by 5 bases and the J gene end by 4 bases; junction bases not matched to a gene: 7. Germline values: CDR1 SNHLY, CDR2 FYNNEI. The CDR3 spans 15 residues. The DNA for the CDR3 is TGTGCCAGCAGTTTGGCCAGGACAGGGGGCACTGAAGCTTTCTTT. This sequence encodes CASSLARTGGTEAFF.

The count of this clone is one. The chain employs TRBV9 and TRBJ2-7, with a weak D call TRBD2 (5 bases). Germline lookup yields CDR1 SGDLS and CDR2 YYNGEE. Trimming took off 4 bases at V and 3 bases at J, with 29 bases between the two ends. This CDR3 region has 19 residues. DNA for the CDR3: TGTGCCAGCAGCCTTCTCCCTGGTGTTGCAGCAATAGAGGGCTACGAGCAGTACTTC. Translation: CASSLLPGVAAIEGYEQYF.

The chain couples TRBV10-3 to TRBJ2-2; 9 bases map to TRBD2. This CDR3 is built from 17 residues. Germline CDR1 is ENHRY and CDR2 is SYGVKD. V dropped 4 bases and J dropped 6; count of bases not matched to a gene: 12. The CDR3, as DNA: TGTGCCATCAGTGGGTTCGTAGCGGGAGAAATTGCCGGGGAGCTGTTTTTT. It codes for CAISGFVAGEIAGELFF.

The chain links TRBV30 to TRBJ2-7, with 9 bases aligning to TRBD1. V lost 1 base to trimming and J lost 7 bases; unmatched junction nucleotides: 11. CDR1 and CDR2 (germline): GTSNPN, SVGIG (reference sequence). This CDR3 has 15 residues. The CDR3 bases are TGTGCCTGGAGTGCGGGACAGGGCGTTAATAGAGAGCAGTACTTC. Protein sequence: CAWSAGQGVNREQYF.

The gene calls are TRBV27 and TRBJ2-5; 8 bases line up with TRBD1. CDR3 length: 14 residues. CDR1 and CDR2 from the germline V gene are MNHEY and SMNVEV (reference sequence). V lost 6 bases, J lost 2 bases, and 5 bases stayed unmatched. The CDR3 loop reads CASSHDRGQETQYF. CDR3 DNA sequence: TGTGCCAGCAGCCACGACAGGGGTCAAGAGACCCAGTACTTC.

The chain combines TRBV5-6 with TRBJ2-7; D not certain. Trimming removed 1 base from V and 1 base from J, with 6 bases in between. Germline CDR1 SGHDT, CDR2 YYEEEE. CDR3 size: 13 residues. In nucleotides, the CDR3 is TGTGCCAGCAGCTTGACTGAATCCTACGAGCAGTACTTC. As protein: CASSLTESYEQYF.

The chain links TRBV15 to TRBJ2-7; 10 nucleotides align to TRBD2. Per the germline V gene, CDR1 is LNHNV and CDR2 is YYDKDF (reference sequence). V lost 0 bases and J lost 3; bases outside the gene matches: 5. The CDR3 extends over 16 amino acids. The CDR3 is CATSRELAGARYEQYF. In nucleotides, the CDR3 is TGTGCCACCAGCAGAGAGCTAGCGGGAGCCCGCTACGAGCAGTACTTC. The full variable domain, completed using reference TRBV15 and TRBJ2-7, is DAMVIQNPRYQVTQFGKPVTLSCSQTLNHNVMYWYQQKSSQAPKLLFHYYDKDFNNEADTPDNFQSRRPNTSFCFLDIRSPGLGDTAMYLCATSRELAGARYEQYFGPGTRLTVT.

This clone was recorded only once. The chain links TRBV7-6 to TRBJ1-5; no definite D call. Germline values: CDR1 SGHVS, CDR2 FNYEAQ. Trimming removed 0 bases from V and 4 bases from J, with 7 bases in between. The CDR3 spans 14 residues. The CDR3 coding sequence is TGTGCCAGCAGCTTAGCGATAACAAATCAGCCCCAGCATTTT. Amino acid sequence: CASSLAITNQPQHF.

V gene TRBV2 combines with J gene TRBJ2-5; no clear D. There are 12 residues in the CDR3. V was shortened by 2 bases and J by 7 bases, with 8 bases between the two germline ends. Germline-derived CDR1 and CDR2 are SNHLY and FYNNEI. This chain's CDR3 is CASSENVRTQYF. The CDR3 nucleotides read TGTGCCAGCAGTGAAAATGTGCGGACCCAGTACTTC.

The chain couples TRBV6-5 to TRBJ1-3; D unresolved. CDR1 is MNHEY and CDR2 is SVGAGI in the germline V gene. The CDR3 runs to 15 residues. V was trimmed by 4 bases and J by 0 bases, leaving 10 bases between them. The CDR3 is CASSSDFFSGNTIYF. CDR3 sequence (DNA): TGTGCCAGCAGTTCGGACTTTTTCTCTGGAAACACCATATATTTT.

This rearrangement joins TRBV4-3 to TRBJ2-7, with no clear D. Germline loops: CDR1 LGHNA, CDR2 YSLEER. V was shortened by 0 bases and J by 3 bases, with 6 bases between the two germline ends. The CDR3 is made up of 13 amino acids. The CDR3 DNA reads as TGCGCCAGCAGCCAAGAAGCGCGCTACGAGCAGTACTTC. Amino acid sequence: CASSQEARYEQYF.

V usage is TRBV5-1 and J usage is TRBJ1-2, with a weak D call TRBD1 (5 bases). The germline CDR1 and CDR2 sequences are SGHRS and YFSETQ. This CDR3 has 14 residues. V gave up 2 bases and J gave up 6 bases, with 14 bases separating them. The CDR3 bases are TGCGCCAGCAGCTTAGGAACTTCAGGGAATGGCTACACCTTC. Protein product: CASSLGTSGNGYTF.

This CDR3 is CASRWTGDSGANVLTF. The CDR3 region has the DNA TGTGCCAGCAGATGGACAGGAGACTCTGGGGCCAACGTCCTGACTTTC. The chain carries TRBV7-9 and TRBJ2-6, with 7 nucleotides matching TRBD1. In germline, CDR1 is SEHNR, CDR2 FQNEAQ (reference sequence). CDR3 length: 16 amino acids. V was clipped by 6 bases and J by 0 bases; unmatched bases: 5.